This is a list of T cell receptor beta chains from one sample in a study of response to subunit inactivated influenza vaccine. TCRdb itself ran the RT-PCR reads through MiXCR, one entry per CDR3 protein. The sample comprises about 610,000 distinct CDR3 sequences, around 15% of which are singletons, and 11% rests with the top ten. The input for sequencing was PBMCs from blood, taken about 11 days after vaccination. The receptor source for this set is a man between 50 and 59 years old who received an inactivated influenza vaccine. The CDR3 runs from the conserved cysteine through the conserved F or W. D genes are given only for firm matches. Not all rows give a size; the values are once, few, many and, for expanded clones, a class.

D gene	J gene	V gene	clone size	CDR3 DNA	CDR3 protein
NA	TRBJ2-1	TRBV7-7	NA	TGTGCTAGCAGCTTAGAGTACGGGGGAGAGCAGTTCTTC	CASSLEYGGEQFF
TRBD1	TRBJ2-7	TRBV6-5	NA	TGTGCCAGCAGTTCCGACCCGGGACAGGGAGCGGGGTCCTACGAGCAGTACTTC	CASSSDPGQGAGSYEQYF
NA	TRBJ2-1	TRBV27	NA	TGTGCCAGCAGTTCTGGACGGTGGGGCTTCAATGAGCAGTTCTTC	CASSSGRWGFNEQFF
NA	TRBJ1-2	TRBV10-3	few	TGTGCCATCAGTGAGGGGAATTGGGGCTACACCTTC	CAISEGNWGYTF
TRBD1	TRBJ1-1	TRBV7-9	many	TGTGCCAGCAGCCCAACGACAGGGCAGAACACTGAAGCTTTCTTT	CASSPTTGQNTEAFF
TRBD1	TRBJ2-5	TRBV11-2	NA	TGTGCCAGCAGCTTAGTGGGACAGGGAAGGGTAGGGTACTTC	CASSLVGQGRVGYF
NA	TRBJ1-2	TRBV29-1	few	TGCAGCGTCAACATTGGTAGGGGCTATGGCTACACCTTC	CSVNIGRGYGYTF
TRBD2	TRBJ2-2	TRBV29-1	many	TGCAGCGCTCAAGCGGGGATGAACACCGGGGAGCTGTTTTTT	CSAQAGMNTGELFF
TRBD1	TRBJ2-7	TRBV20-1	NA	TGCAGTGCTACAGGGACAGGGGGTTTGAGTATCTACGAGCAGTACTTC	CSATGTGGLSIYEQYF
NA	TRBJ2-1	TRBV6-1	many	TGTGCCAGCAGTGAAATCTCGTGGCCAAACAATGAGCAGTTCTTC	CASSEISWPNNEQFF
NA	TRBJ2-5	TRBV12-3/TRBV12-4	many	TGTGCCAGCAGCGCTAGGGGGGTAGAGACCCAGTACTTC	CASSARGVETQYF
TRBD1	TRBJ2-2	TRBV9	NA	TGTGCCAGCAGCGCCGGGACAGGGGGCATCACCGGGGAGCTGTTTTTT	CASSAGTGGITGELFF
TRBD1	TRBJ2-1	TRBV14	NA	TGTGCCAGCAGCCAAGAGCCCGGGACAGGGTTGGTCCCATCCTTTTACAATGAGCAGTTCTTC	CASSQEPGTGLVPSFYNEQFF
TRBD1	TRBJ2-5	TRBV28	few	TGTGCCAGCAGGACCACCGGGACAGGGAGTTTGGTGGGAGAGACCCAGTACTTC	CASRTTGTGSLVGETQYF
NA	TRBJ2-7	TRBV29-1	few	TGCAGCGTTGGTATCAGGGGCGACGAGCAGTACTTC	CSVGIRGDEQYF
NA	TRBJ1-2	TRBV12-3/TRBV12-4	many	TGTGCCAGCAGTTCCGAGGTGAACTATGGCTACACCTTC	CASSSEVNYGYTF
TRBD2	TRBJ2-7	TRBV20-1	few	TGCAGTGCTAGCTCGTGGCTAGCGGGGGGGCTGGGTGATTACGAGCAGTACTTC	CSASSWLAGGLGDYEQYF
TRBD1	TRBJ1-2	TRBV5-1	NA	TGCGCCAGCAGCTTTCTGACAGGGGTTGGCTATGGCTACACCTTC	CASSFLTGVGYGYTF
NA	TRBJ2-5	TRBV12-3/TRBV12-4	NA	TGTGCCAGCAGTTTAGTGGTCACTCAAGAGACCCAGTACTTC	CASSLVVTQETQYF
NA	TRBJ1-6	TRBV28	NA	TGTGCCAGCAGTTTACGGGGCATTAATTCACCCCTCCACTTT	CASSLRGINSPLHF
TRBD2	TRBJ2-1	TRBV5-1	few	TGCGCCAGCAGCTTTTCCGGAGCGGGGGGGCTGAATGAGCAGTTCTTC	CASSFSGAGGLNEQFF
NA	TRBJ1-2	TRBV4-1	few	TGCGCCAGCAGCCAAGTTCAGGCGGCCTATGGCTACACCTTC	CASSQVQAAYGYTF
NA	TRBJ1-2	TRBV4-2	NA	TGTGCCAGCAGCCAAGAAGGGGTTGACTATGGCTACACCTTC	CASSQEGVDYGYTF
TRBD2	TRBJ2-1	TRBV9	NA	TGTGCCAGCAGCCCGTCTAGCGGGAGTTTCAATGAGCAGTTCTTC	CASSPSSGSFNEQFF